The 15 T cell receptor beta chains below were found in one sample sequenced in a study of identical twins (dated by TCRdb to the mid-2010s). The library was made by 5' RACE. The instrument given in TCRdb is Illumina HiSeq 2000. Using fastp trimming at Q25 and MiXCR clonotype assembly, TCRdb reanalyzed the public sequencing data and kept in-frame beta chains. A single entry per CDR3 protein holds the most common genes and DNA from its merged rows. The sample table shows 250,000 or so distinct CDR3 sequences, and more than 9.5% are seen once. The ten largest clones represent about 3.9% of the sample. These sequences were also reported in another study, on yellow fever vaccine responses in identical twins.

The sequencing input was memory (CD45RO+) T cells sorted from blood. What this sample's cell subset or site label stands for: CD45RO+ enriched T cells. These receptors all come from a woman younger than 30 in good health.

This clonotype was detected a few times. The rearrangement links TRBV18 to TRBJ1-5; D is perhaps TRBD1 (5 bases). V was cut by 0 bases and J by 2 bases, with 5 bases left in between. Germline-derived CDR1 and CDR2 are KGHSH and LQKENI. The CDR3 is 14 amino acids. The CDR3 sequence is CASSPPGGNQPQHF. CDR3 coding DNA: TGTGCCAGCTCACCACCGGGGGGCAATCAGCCCCAGCATTTT.

This clonotype turned up a few times. V usage is TRBV7-2 and J usage is TRBJ2-6; D is unresolved. Germline V gene sequence: CDR1 SGHTA, CDR2 FQGNSA. CDR3 length equals 17 residues. V lost 1 base to trimming and J lost 0 bases, with 10 bases between them. CDR3: CASSLGPNRSGANVLTF. The CDR3 DNA reads TGTGCCAGCAGCTTAGGGCCCAACCGCTCTGGGGCCAACGTCCTGACTTTC.

The chain employs TRBV12-3 or TRBV12-4 and TRBJ2-1; 9 bases agree with TRBD2. The CDR3 is made up of 14 amino acids. J gave up 12 bases and V 3 bases, and 9 bases lay outside the gene matches. In nucleotides, the CDR3 is TGTGCCAGCAGTTTGGCTAGCGGGGCGAGTAGGCAGTTCTTC. Its protein is CASSLASGASRQFF.

This clonotype was counted a few times. Compared with germline, one end of the junction differs, possibly owing to a read error. The J gene is TRBJ2-2, the V gene TRBV12-3 or TRBV12-4; possibly TRBD2 for D (6 bases). CDR3 length: 13 amino acids. The CDR3: CASGGTNAGELFF. DNA of the CDR3: TGTGCCAGCGGGGGGACGAACGCCGGGGAGCTGTTTTTT.

This chain connects TRBV12-3 or TRBV12-4 to TRBJ2-7, with TRBD1 matching over 8 bases. V trimming: 6 bases; J trimming: 3 bases; junction bases outside the gene matches: 7. The CDR3 has 14 amino acids. The CDR3 sequence: CASRGGQEIYEQYF. Here the CDR3 DNA reads TGTGCCAGCAGGGGGGGACAGGAAATCTACGAGCAGTACTTC.

This clonotype occurred many times. The rearrangement links TRBV7-2 to TRBJ1-2; possible D gene TRBD1, 6 bases. The CDR3 loop spans 14 amino acids. Germline CDR1 reads SGHTA; CDR2 reads FQGNSA. Trimming took off 3 bases at V and 2 bases at J, with 10 bases between the two ends. The CDR3 nucleotides are TGTGCCAGCAGCTTCACAGGGTACAACTATGGCTACACCTTC. Residues: CASSFTGYNYGYTF.

This clonotype was recorded a few times. The CDR3 reads CATGTRGETQYF. CDR3 sequence (DNA): TGTGCCACCGGGACCCGGGGGGAGACCCAGTACTTC. The rearrangement uses TRBV6-2 or TRBV6-3 and TRBJ2-5, with D possibly being TRBD2 (6 bases). The CDR3 length is 12 residues. The V gene lost 10 bases and the J gene lost 5 bases, with 14 bases spanning the gap. Germline V CDR1 and CDR2: MNHEY, SVGEGT.

For the CDR3, the DNA is TGCAGTGCTAGAGAGATCGGCGAGCAGTACTTC. Its translation is CSAREIGEQYF. This chain links TRBV20-1 with TRBJ2-7; D is ambiguous. CDR3 size: 11 residues. V lost 0 bases and J lost 6, with 6 bases in between. The germline V gene encodes CDR1 DFQATT and CDR2 SNEGSKA (reference sequence).

In its sample, this clonotype was seen many times. The V gene is TRBV5-1, the J gene TRBJ2-5; possibly TRBD1 for D (6 bases). Germline V gene data show CDR1 as SGHRS and CDR2 as YFSETQ. Trimming removed 4 bases at V and 1 base at J, with 11 bases between. This CDR3 comprises 14 residues. The CDR3 sequence is CASSLGQLQETQYF. The CDR3 DNA follows: TGCGCCAGCAGCCTTGGACAGCTCCAAGAGACCCAGTACTTC.

This clonotype was counted only a few times. The gene calls are TRBV6-1 and TRBJ2-3; D may match TRBD1 or TRBD2 (6 bases each). Trimming pared 3 bases from V and 4 bases from J, leaving 11 bases between. CDR1 MNHNS and CDR2 SASEGT come from the germline V gene. The CDR3 has 14 residues. The CDR3 protein is CASSEGRGADTQYF. CDR3 in DNA: TGTGCCAGCAGTGAGGGAAGGGGGGCAGATACGCAGTATTTT.

The chain uses TRBV5-1 and TRBJ2-5; TRBD2 matches 12 bases. After removal of 4 bases from V and 9 bases from J, the junction contained 7 bases not matched to a gene. CDR3 size: 14 residues. Germline CDR1 is SGHRS and CDR2 is YFSETQ. The DNA of the CDR3 is TGCGCCAGCAGCCTGACTAGCGGGAGTAGTTCCCAGTACTTC. Translating it yields CASSLTSGSSSQYF.

In its sample, this clonotype was seen a few times. This rearrangement joins TRBV11-2 to TRBJ2-2; the match to TRBD1 covers 8 bases. The germline V gene has CDR1 SGHAT and CDR2 FQNNGV. CDR3 length equals 15 residues. V lost 5 bases and J lost 6; bases outside the gene matches: 8. In DNA, the CDR3 is TGTGCCAGCAGCCCGCCGACAGGGGTAGCCGGGGAGCTGTTTTTT. Protein: CASSPPTGVAGELFF. Full variable domain (remainder filled in from reference TRBV11-2 and TRBJ2-2): EAGVAQSPRYKIIEKRQSVAFWCNPISGHATLYWYQQILGQGPKLLIQFQNNGVVDDSQLPKDRFSAERLKGVDSTLKIQPAKLEDSAVYLCASSPPTGVAGELFFGEGSRLTVL.

This chain's CDR3 is CASRQTGTAGGSQYF. The DNA of the CDR3 is TGTGCCAGCAGGCAGACCGGGACAGCTGGGGGGTCCCAGTACTTC. This chain connects TRBV28 to TRBJ2-5, with a possible D match to TRBD1 (7 bases). Germline lookup yields CDR1 MDHEN and CDR2 SYDVKM. V shed 6 bases and J shed 9 bases, with 23 bases lying between them. CDR3 length: 15 residues. Based on the CDR3 plus reference TRBV28 and TRBJ2-5, the full variable domain is DVKVTQSSRYLVKRTGEKVFLECVQDMDHENMFWYRQDPGLGLRLIYFSYDVKMKEKGDIPEGYSVSREKKERFSLILESASTNQTSMYLCASRQTGTAGGSQYFGPGTRLLVL.

The sample holds many counts of this clonotype. This chain connects TRBV20-1 to TRBJ1-1; D gene unclear. Germline-derived CDR1 and CDR2 are DFQATT and SNEGSKA (reference sequence). The CDR3 has 13 residues. Trimming shortened V by 5 bases and J by 0 bases, and 10 bases separated the two germline ends. The CDR3 region is CSARPGLNTEAFF. The CDR3 DNA follows: TGCAGTGCTCGTCCGGGGTTGAACACTGAAGCTTTCTTT.

This clonotype was seen a few times. The V call is TRBV4-2, the J call TRBJ1-1; TRBD1 matches at 7 bases. Trimming cost V 1 base and J 0 bases; bases outside gene matches: 11. The CDR3 is made up of 18 amino acids. The V gene's germline CDR1 is LGHNA and CDR2 YNFKEQ. For the CDR3, the DNA is TGTGCCAGCAGCCAAGTTGGGGAAGGGGGCCTCATGAACACTGAAGCTTTCTTT. It is translated as CASSQVGEGGLMNTEAFF.